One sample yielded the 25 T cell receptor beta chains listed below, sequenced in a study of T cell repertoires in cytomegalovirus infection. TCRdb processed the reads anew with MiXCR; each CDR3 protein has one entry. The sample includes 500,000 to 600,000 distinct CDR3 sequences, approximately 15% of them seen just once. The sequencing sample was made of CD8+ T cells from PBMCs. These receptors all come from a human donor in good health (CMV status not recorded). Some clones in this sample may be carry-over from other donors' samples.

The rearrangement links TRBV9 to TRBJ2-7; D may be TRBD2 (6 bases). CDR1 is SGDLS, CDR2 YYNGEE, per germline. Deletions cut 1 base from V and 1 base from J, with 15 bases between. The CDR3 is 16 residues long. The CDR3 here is CASSVTSNAGSYEQYF. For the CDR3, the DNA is TGTGCCAGCAGCGTAACCTCGAATGCGGGATCCTACGAGCAGTACTTC.

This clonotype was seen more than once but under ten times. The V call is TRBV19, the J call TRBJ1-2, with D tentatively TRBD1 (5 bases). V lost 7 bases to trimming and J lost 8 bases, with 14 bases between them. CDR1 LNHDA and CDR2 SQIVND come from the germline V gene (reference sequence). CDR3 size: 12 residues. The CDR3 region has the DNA TGTGCCAGTATGGGGACTTATTGGGGCTACACCTTC. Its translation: CASMGTYWGYTF.

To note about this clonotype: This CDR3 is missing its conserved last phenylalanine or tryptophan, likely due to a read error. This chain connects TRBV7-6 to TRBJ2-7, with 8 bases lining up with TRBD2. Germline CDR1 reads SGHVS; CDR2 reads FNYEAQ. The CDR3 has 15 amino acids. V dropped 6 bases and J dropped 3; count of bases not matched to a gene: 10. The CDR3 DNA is TGTGCCAGCAGGGGTAGCGGGGCCCCCATCTACGAGCAGTACTTA. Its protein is CASRGSGAPIYEQYL.

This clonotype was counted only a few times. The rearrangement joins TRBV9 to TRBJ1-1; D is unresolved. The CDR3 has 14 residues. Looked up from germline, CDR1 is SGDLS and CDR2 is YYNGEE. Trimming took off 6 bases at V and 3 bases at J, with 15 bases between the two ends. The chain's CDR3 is CASTTSNGDTEAFF. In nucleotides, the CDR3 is TGTGCCAGCACCACATCTAACGGTGACACTGAAGCTTTCTTT.

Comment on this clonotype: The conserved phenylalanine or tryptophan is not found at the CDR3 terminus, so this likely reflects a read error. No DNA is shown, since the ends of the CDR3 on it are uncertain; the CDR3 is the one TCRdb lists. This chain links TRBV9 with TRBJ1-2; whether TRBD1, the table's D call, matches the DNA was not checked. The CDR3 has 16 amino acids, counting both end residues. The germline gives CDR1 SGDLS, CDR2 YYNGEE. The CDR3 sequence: CASSEHRQGANYGYTL.

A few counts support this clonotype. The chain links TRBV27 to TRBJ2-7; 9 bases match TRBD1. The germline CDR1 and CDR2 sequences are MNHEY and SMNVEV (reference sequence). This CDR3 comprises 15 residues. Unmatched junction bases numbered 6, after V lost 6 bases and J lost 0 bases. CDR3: CASSPWDRVSYEQYF. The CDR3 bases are TGTGCCAGCAGCCCCTGGGACAGGGTCTCCTACGAGCAGTACTTC.

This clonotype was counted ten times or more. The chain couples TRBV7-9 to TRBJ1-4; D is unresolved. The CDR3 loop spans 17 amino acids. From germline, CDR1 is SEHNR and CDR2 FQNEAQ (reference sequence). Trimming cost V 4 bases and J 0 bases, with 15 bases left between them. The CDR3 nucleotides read TGTGCCAGCAGCTCCGGTCTCGACCCTGCAACTAATGAAAAACTGTTTTTT. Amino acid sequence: CASSSGLDPATNEKLFF.

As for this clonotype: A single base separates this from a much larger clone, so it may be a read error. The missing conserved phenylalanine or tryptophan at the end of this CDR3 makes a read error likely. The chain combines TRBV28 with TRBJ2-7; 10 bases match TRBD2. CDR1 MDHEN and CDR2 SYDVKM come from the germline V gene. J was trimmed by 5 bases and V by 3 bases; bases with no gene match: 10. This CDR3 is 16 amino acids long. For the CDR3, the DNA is TGTGCCAGCAGTTTTCAGCGGGAGGGGTGGGAAAACGAGCAGTACTTA. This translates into CASSFQREGWENEQYL.

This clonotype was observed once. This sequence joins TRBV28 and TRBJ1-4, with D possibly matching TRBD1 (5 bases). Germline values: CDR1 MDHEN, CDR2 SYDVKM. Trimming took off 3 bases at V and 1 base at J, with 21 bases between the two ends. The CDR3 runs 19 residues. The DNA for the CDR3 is TGTGCCAGCAGTTTCCCCGGGACTGGGCCACCTCGAACTAATGAAAAACTGTTTTTT. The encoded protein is CASSFPGTGPPRTNEKLFF.

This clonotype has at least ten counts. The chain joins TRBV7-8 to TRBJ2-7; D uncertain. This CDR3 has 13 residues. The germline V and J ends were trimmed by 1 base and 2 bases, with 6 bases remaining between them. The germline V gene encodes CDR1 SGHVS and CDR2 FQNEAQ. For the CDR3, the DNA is TGTGCCAGCAGCTTAGAGCTTACCTACGAGCAGTACTTC. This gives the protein CASSLELTYEQYF.

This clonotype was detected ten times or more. The CDR3 DNA reads TGTGCCATCAGTGCCAGGACTAGCGGGCGAAGCACAGATACGCAGTATTTT. Amino acids: CAISARTSGRSTDTQYF. This chain connects TRBV10-3 to TRBJ2-3, with TRBD2 matching over 11 bases. The ends lost 4 bases at V and 0 bases at J; junction bases unmatched: 6. This CDR3 has 17 amino acids. The germline V gene has CDR1 ENHRY and CDR2 SYGVKD.

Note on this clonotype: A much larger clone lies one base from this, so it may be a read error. CDR3 region: CASIIPGRGSTEAFF. CDR3 in DNA: TGTGCCAGCATTATCCCGGGCCGGGGAAGCACTGAAGCTTTCTTT. The chain couples TRBV12-3 or TRBV12-4 to TRBJ1-1; D not certain. V lost 7 bases and J 4 bases, leaving 19 bases between the germline ends. CDR3 length: 15 residues.

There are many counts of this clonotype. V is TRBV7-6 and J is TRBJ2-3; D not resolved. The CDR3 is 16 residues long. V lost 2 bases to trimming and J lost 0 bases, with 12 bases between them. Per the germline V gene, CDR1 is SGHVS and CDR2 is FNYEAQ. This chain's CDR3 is CASSLPSAPSTDTQYF. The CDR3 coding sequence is TGTGCCAGCAGCTTACCTTCGGCCCCTAGCACAGATACGCAGTATTTT.

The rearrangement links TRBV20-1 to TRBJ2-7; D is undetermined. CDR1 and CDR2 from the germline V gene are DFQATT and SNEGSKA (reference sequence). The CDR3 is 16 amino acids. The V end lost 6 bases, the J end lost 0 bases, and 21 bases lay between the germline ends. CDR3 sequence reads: CSASSSNSFLSYEQYF. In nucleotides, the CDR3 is TGCAGTGCCTCATCCTCTAATTCATTTCTCTCCTACGAGCAGTACTTC.

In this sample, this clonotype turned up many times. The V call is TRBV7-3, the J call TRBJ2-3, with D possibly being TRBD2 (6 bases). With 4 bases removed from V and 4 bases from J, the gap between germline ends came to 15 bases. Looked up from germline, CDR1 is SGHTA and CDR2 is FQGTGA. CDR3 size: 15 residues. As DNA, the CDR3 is TGTGCCAGCAGCTCCAGTCGAACGGGGGCAGATACGCAGTATTTT. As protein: CASSSSRTGADTQYF.

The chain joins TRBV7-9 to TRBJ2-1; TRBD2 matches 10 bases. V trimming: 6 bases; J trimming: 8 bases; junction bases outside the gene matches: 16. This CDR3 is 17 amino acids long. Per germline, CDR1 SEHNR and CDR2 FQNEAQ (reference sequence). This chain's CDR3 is CASRRGAGGRPRDEQFF. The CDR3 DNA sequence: TGTGCCAGCAGGCGGGGAGCGGGAGGGCGCCCTAGGGATGAGCAGTTCTTC.

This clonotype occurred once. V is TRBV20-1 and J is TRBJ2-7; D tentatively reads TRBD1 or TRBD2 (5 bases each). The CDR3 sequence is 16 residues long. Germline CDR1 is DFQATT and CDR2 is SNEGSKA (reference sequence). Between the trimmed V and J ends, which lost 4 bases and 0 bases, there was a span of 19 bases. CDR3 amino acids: CSANADGTVSSYEQYF. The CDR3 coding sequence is TGCAGTGCTAATGCGGATGGGACCGTGAGCTCCTACGAGCAGTACTTC.

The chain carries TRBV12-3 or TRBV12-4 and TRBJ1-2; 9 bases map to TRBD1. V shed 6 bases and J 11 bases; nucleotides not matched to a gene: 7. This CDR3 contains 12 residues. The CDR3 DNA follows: TGTGCCAGCAGCCCCGGGACAGGGAGGTACACCTTC. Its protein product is CASSPGTGRYTF.

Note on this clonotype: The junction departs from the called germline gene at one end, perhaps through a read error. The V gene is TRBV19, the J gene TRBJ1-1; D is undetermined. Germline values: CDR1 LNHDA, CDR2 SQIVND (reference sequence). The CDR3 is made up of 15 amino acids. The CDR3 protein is CASGIVYGRNTEAFF. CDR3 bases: TGTGCCAGTGGTATAGTTTACGGAAGAAACACTGAAGCTTTCTTT. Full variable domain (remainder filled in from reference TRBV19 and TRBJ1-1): DGGITQSPKYLFRKEGQNVTLSCEQNLNHDAMYWYRQDPGQGLRLIYYSQIVNDFQKGDIAEGYSVSREKKESFPLTVTSAQKNPTAFYLCASGIVYGRNTEAFFGQGTRLTVV.

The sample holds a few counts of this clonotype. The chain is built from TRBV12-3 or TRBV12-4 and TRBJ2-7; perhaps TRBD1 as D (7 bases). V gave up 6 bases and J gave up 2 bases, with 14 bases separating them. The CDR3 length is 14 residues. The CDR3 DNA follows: TGTGCCAGCAGAGGAGGGGGCCCGACCTACGAGCAGTACTTC. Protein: CASRGGGPTYEQYF.

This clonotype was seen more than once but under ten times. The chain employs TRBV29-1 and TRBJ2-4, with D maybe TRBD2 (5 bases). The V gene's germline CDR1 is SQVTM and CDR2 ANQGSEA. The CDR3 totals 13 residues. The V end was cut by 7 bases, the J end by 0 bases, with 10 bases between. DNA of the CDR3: TGCAGCGACCGGGAAATAGCCAAAAACATTCAGTACTTC. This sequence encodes CSDREIAKNIQYF.

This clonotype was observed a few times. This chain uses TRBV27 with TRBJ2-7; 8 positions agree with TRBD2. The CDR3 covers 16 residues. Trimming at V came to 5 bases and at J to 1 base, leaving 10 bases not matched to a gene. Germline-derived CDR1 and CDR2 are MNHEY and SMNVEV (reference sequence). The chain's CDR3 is CASSPSEAGESYEQYF. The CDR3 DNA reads TGTGCCAGCAGTCCCTCTGAAGCGGGAGAGTCCTACGAGCAGTACTTC.

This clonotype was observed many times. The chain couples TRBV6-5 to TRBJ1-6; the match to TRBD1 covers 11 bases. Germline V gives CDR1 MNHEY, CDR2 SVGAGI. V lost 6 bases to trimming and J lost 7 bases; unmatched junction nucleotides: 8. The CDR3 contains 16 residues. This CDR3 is CASRSTGTGGNSPLHF. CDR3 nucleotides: TGTGCCAGCAGATCAACCGGGACAGGGGGGAATTCACCCCTCCACTTT.

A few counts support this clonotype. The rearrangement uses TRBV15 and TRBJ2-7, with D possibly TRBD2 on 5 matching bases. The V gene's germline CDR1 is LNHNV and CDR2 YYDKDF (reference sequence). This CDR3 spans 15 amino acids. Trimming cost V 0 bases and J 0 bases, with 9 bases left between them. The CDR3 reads CATSREAADSYEQYF. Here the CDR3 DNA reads TGTGCCACCAGCAGAGAGGCAGCGGACTCCTACGAGCAGTACTTC.

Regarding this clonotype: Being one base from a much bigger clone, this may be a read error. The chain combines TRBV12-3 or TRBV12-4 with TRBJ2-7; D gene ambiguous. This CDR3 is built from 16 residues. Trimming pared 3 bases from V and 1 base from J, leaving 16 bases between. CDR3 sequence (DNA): TGTGCCAGCAGTTTTCCCAATCTAGGTGAATCCTACGAGCAGTACTTC. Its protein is CASSFPNLGESYEQYF.